A selection of T cell receptor beta chains follows, all from one sample in a study of T cells in Graves' hyperthyroidism and ophthalmopathy. One entry per CDR3 protein results from TCRdb running MiXCR on the multiplex PCR reads. In the table there are about 280,000 distinct CDR3 sequences, approximately 26% of which are singletons. Sequencing was done on a sample of blood. These receptor sequences come from a man aged 40-55 years with Graves' hyperthyroidism that later progressed to Graves' ophthalmopathy. Each CDR3 is given with its conserved first and last residue. Fields, in order: D gene, V gene, J gene, clone size, CDR3 DNA, CDR3 protein. A D gene is named only where the DNA matches it firmly. A row's size may be missing; if present it is once, few, many or a size class.

d_gene: NA; v_gene: TRBV24-1; j_gene: TRBJ2-7; abundance: many; CDR3nt: TGTGCCACAAACAGGGTTAGGCGCGAGCAGTACTTC; CDR3aa: CATNRVRREQYF
d_gene: NA; v_gene: TRBV19; j_gene: TRBJ1-2; abundance: NA; CDR3nt: TGTGCCAGTAGTGACGGGCCTCTAGCGGGCTACACCTTC; CDR3aa: CASSDGPLAGYTF
d_gene: NA; v_gene: TRBV9; j_gene: TRBJ1-2; abundance: many; CDR3nt: TGTGCCAGCAGCGTAGGAATTGAGGGCGCCGGCTACACCTTC; CDR3aa: CASSVGIEGAGYTF
d_gene: NA; v_gene: TRBV28; j_gene: TRBJ2-7; abundance: many; CDR3nt: TGTGCCAGCAGCCTCCCCTCCCGGCGGGGCTACGAGCAGTACTTC; CDR3aa: CASSLPSRRGYEQYF
d_gene: TRBD2; v_gene: TRBV19; j_gene: TRBJ2-7; abundance: many; CDR3nt: TGTGCCAGTAGTATAGTCCGAGCGGGAGTAAGGGGATCCTCCTACGAGCAGTACTTC; CDR3aa: CASSIVRAGVRGSSYEQYF
d_gene: NA; v_gene: TRBV3-1; j_gene: TRBJ2-7; abundance: many; CDR3nt: TGTGCCAGCAGCCAACTCCGGGACAAGTTCCCCTACGAGCAGTACTTC; CDR3aa: CASSQLRDKFPYEQYF
d_gene: TRBD1; v_gene: TRBV12-3/TRBV12-4; j_gene: TRBJ1-2; abundance: few; CDR3nt: TGTGCCAGCAGTAGGGACAGGGGAAAGAGTGGCTACACCTTC; CDR3aa: CASSRDRGKSGYTF
d_gene: TRBD1; v_gene: TRBV19; j_gene: TRBJ1-2; abundance: many; CDR3nt: TGTGCCAGTAGTAAGACAGGGTCGGGCTACACCTTC; CDR3aa: CASSKTGSGYTF
d_gene: NA; v_gene: TRBV28; j_gene: TRBJ2-7; abundance: many; CDR3nt: TGTGCCAGCAATCTACAGGGTTTTTCCAGGAACGAGCAGTACTTC; CDR3aa: CASNLQGFSRNEQYF
d_gene: NA; v_gene: TRBV28; j_gene: TRBJ1-5; abundance: NA; CDR3nt: TGTGCCAGCAGTTACGCCCGTGGGGTGACGAATCAGCCCCAGCATTTT; CDR3aa: CASSYARGVTNQPQHF
d_gene: TRBD1; v_gene: TRBV6-2/TRBV6-3; j_gene: TRBJ2-5; abundance: NA; CDR3nt: TGTGCCAGCAGTTACCTACAGACAGGGAGAAAGACCCAGTACTTC; CDR3aa: CASSYLQTGRKTQYF
d_gene: NA; v_gene: TRBV15; j_gene: TRBJ1-5; abundance: many; CDR3nt: TGTGCCACCAGCAGAGGGACCGTTTCTGATAGCAATCAGCCCCAGCATTTT; CDR3aa: CATSRGTVSDSNQPQHF
d_gene: TRBD2; v_gene: TRBV7-9; j_gene: TRBJ2-7; abundance: many; CDR3nt: TGTGCCAGCAGCCCCCGCGTGGGAGGGCCCCCCTACGAGCAGTACTTC; CDR3aa: CASSPRVGGPPYEQYF
d_gene: NA; v_gene: TRBV29-1; j_gene: TRBJ1-2; abundance: many; CDR3nt: TGCAGCGCAACCTTCCAACCCGGAAGGGGCTATGGCTACACCTTC; CDR3aa: CSATFQPGRGYGYTF
d_gene: NA; v_gene: TRBV29-1; j_gene: TRBJ2-2; abundance: many; CDR3nt: TGCAGCGTTGCCCTCAAGGGATCCGGGGAGCTGTTTTTT; CDR3aa: CSVALKGSGELFF
d_gene: TRBD1; v_gene: TRBV15; j_gene: TRBJ1-1; abundance: few; CDR3nt: TGTGCCACCAGCAGAGTTAACTGGGACAGAATGAACACTGAAGCTTTCTTT; CDR3aa: CATSRVNWDRMNTEAFF
d_gene: NA; v_gene: TRBV13; j_gene: TRBJ2-7; abundance: many; CDR3nt: TGTGCCAGCAGCAGAAGGGGGGAAGACGAGCAGTACTTC; CDR3aa: CASSRRGEDEQYF
d_gene: NA; v_gene: TRBV10-3; j_gene: TRBJ2-7; abundance: many; CDR3nt: TGTGCCATCAGGCCGGCTTGGGGCGGGGACTCCTACGAGCAGTACTTC; CDR3aa: CAIRPAWGGDSYEQYF
d_gene: NA; v_gene: TRBV20-1; j_gene: TRBJ2-5; abundance: NA; CDR3nt: TGCAGTGCTAGAGAGTGGGTGCAAGAGACCCAGTACTTC; CDR3aa: CSAREWVQETQYF
d_gene: TRBD1; v_gene: TRBV28; j_gene: TRBJ1-1; abundance: many; CDR3nt: TGCGCCAGCAGCCAGCAGGGGGACACTGAAGCTTTCTTT; CDR3aa: CASSQQGDTEAFF
d_gene: TRBD1; v_gene: TRBV12-3/TRBV12-4; j_gene: TRBJ1-2; abundance: few; CDR3nt: TGTGCCAGCAGACAGGGGACCATACCAAACTATGGCTACACCTTC; CDR3aa: CASRQGTIPNYGYTF
d_gene: TRBD2; v_gene: TRBV4-1; j_gene: TRBJ2-7; abundance: many; CDR3nt: TGCGCCAGCAGTCGGCCGGGACTAGAGAGTAGTCAGCAGTACTTC; CDR3aa: CASSRPGLESSQQYF
d_gene: TRBD1; v_gene: TRBV7-2; j_gene: TRBJ2-5; abundance: NA; CDR3nt: TGTGCCAGCAGCTCGACAGGGGAGGCAGAGACCCAGTACTTC; CDR3aa: CASSSTGEAETQYF
d_gene: NA; v_gene: TRBV5-8; j_gene: TRBJ1-6; abundance: NA; CDR3nt: TGTGCCAGCACCTTCTACATTGATTCACCCCTCCACTTT; CDR3aa: CASTFYIDSPLHF